This TCR beta chain is drawn from a study of shared clonotypes between healthy human individuals. As defined, naive CD8 cells were CD45RO-negative and positively selected for CCR7, with terminally differentiated effector memory CD45RA+ cells excluded. Measured with immunoSEQ multiplex PCR; TCRdb has only the in-frame clones, and not every one. Of around 1.9 million clones listed, around 95% are singletons. Overall study findings and caveats: Incomplete sequencing of sorted subsets was indicated by rarefaction despite large depth.

Comment on this clone: Its antigen is currently unknown.

The V gene's germline CDR1 is LNHDA and CDR2 SQIVND (reference sequence). The CDR3 consists of 14 residues. V gave up 3 bases and J gave up 6 bases, with 11 bases separating them. Material: naive CD8+ T cells from PBMCs. V and J are TRBV19 and TRBJ2-2; the D gene could be TRBD1 or TRBD2 (5 bases each). This TCR came from a man aged 18 to 29 in good health. Some clones in this sample may be carry-over from other donors' samples. The CDR3 nucleotides read TGTGCCAGTAGTATGTTGGGGACGTCCGGGGAGCTGTTTTTT. Translation: CASSMLGTSGELFF.